This TCR beta chain was sequenced during a study of blood T cell repertoires in COVID-19. CDR3 length: 12 amino acids. Germline CDR1 and CDR2: SNHLY and FYNNEI. V gave up 3 bases and J gave up 10 bases; unmatched junction bases: 5. Assay: immunoSEQ multiplex PCR; the TCRdb copy retains only in-frame clones and omits some. The repertoire has approximately 170,000 clones, roughly 80% of them found once; the top ten carry about an eighth. The chain is built from TRBV2 and TRBJ1-1; 7 bases match TRBD1. The receptor's source is a man aged 45-65 years who had recovered from COVID-19. The sequenced sample was PBMCs or T cells enriched from blood (not recorded which). CDR3 sequence: CASSEGTGAAFF. The DNA for the CDR3 is TGTGCCAGCAGTGAGGGAACAGGGGCAGCTTTCTTT.